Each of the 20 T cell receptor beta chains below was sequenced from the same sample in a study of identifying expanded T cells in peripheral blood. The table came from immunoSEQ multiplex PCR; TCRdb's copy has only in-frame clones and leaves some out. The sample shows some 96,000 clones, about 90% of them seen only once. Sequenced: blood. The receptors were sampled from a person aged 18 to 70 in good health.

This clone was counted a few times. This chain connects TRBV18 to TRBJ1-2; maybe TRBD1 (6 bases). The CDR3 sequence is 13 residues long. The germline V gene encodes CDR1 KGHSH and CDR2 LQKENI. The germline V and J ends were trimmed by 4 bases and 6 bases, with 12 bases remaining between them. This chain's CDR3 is CASSRLPGDGYTF. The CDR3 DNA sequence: TGTGCCAGCTCACGACTGCCAGGGGATGGCTACACCTTC.

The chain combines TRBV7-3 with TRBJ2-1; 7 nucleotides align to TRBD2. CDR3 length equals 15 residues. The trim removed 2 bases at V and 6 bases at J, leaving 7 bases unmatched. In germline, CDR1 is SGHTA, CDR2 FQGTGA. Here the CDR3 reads CASSLEGTTFNEQFF. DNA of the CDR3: TGTGCCAGCAGCTTAGAAGGGACTACCTTCAATGAGCAGTTCTTC.

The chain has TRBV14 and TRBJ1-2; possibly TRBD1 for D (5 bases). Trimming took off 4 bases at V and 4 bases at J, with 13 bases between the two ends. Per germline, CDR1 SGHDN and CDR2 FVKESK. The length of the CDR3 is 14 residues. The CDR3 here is CASSPLGGSYGYTF. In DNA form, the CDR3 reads TGTGCCAGCAGCCCCCTCGGGGGGTCCTATGGCTACACCTTC.

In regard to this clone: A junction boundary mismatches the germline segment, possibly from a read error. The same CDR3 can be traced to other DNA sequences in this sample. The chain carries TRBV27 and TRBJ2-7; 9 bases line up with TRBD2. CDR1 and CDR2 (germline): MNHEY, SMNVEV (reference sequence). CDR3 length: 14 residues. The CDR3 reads CASSLLAGEDEQYF. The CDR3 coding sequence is TGCGCCAGCAGTTTGTTAGCGGGAGAAGACGAGCAGTACTTC.

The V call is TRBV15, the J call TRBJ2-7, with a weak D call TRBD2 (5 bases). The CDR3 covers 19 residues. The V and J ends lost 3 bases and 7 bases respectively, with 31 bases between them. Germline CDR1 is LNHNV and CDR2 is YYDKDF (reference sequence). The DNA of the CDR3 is TGTGCCACCAGCAGCTCCTGGGGTTCTAGACCTCTCCAACCGGGAGAGCAGTACTTC. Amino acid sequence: CATSSSWGSRPLQPGEQYF. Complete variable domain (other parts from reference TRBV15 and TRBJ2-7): DAMVIQNPRYQVTQFGKPVTLSCSQTLNHNVMYWYQQKSSQAPKLLFHYYDKDFNNEADTPDNFQSRRPNTSFCFLDIRSPGLGDTAMYLCATSSSWGSRPLQPGEQYFGPGTRLTVT.

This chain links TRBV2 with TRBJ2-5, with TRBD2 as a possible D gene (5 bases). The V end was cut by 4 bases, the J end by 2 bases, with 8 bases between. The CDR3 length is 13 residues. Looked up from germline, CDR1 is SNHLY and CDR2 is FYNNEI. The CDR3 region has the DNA TGTGCCAGCAGTGGGACGGGACAAGAGACCCAGTACTTC. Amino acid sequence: CASSGTGQETQYF.

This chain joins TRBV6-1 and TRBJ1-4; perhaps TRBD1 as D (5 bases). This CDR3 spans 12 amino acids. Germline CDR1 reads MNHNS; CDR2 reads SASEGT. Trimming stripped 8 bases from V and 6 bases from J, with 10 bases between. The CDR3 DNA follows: TGTGCCAGCGGAGGGGAGCATGAAAAACTGTTTTTT. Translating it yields CASGGEHEKLFF.

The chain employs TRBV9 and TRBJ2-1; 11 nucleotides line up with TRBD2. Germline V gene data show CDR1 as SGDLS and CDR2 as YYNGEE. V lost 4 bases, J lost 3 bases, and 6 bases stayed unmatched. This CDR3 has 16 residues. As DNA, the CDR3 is TGTGCCAGCAGCCCTCAGGGGACTAGCGGCTACAATGAGCAGTTCTTC. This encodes CASSPQGTSGYNEQFF.

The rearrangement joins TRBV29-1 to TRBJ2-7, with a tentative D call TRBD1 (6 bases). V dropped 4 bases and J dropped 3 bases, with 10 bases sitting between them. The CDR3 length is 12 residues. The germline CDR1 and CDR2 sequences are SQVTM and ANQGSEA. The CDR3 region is CSVGGHGYEQYF. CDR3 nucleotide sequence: TGCAGCGTTGGGGGACACGGCTACGAGCAGTACTTC.

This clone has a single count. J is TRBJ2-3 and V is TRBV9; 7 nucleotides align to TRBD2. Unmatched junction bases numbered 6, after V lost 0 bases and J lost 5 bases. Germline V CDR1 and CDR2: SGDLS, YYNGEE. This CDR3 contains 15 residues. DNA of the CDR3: TGTGCCAGCAGCGTAGCAAATGGGGAGGGAGATACGCAGTATTTT. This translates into CASSVANGEGDTQYF. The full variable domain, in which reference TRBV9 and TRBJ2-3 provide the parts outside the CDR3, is DSGVTQTPKHLITATGQRVTLRCSPRSGDLSVYWYQQSLDQGLQFLIQYYNGEERAKGNILERFSAQQFPDLHSELNLSSLELGDSALYFCASSVANGEGDTQYFGPGTRLTVL.

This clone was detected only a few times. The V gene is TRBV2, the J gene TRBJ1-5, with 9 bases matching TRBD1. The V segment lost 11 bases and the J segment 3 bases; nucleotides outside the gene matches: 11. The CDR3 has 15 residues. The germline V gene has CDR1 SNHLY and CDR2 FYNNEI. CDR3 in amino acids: CAGGLDRGNNQPQHF. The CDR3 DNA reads TGTGCCGGAGGATTGGACAGGGGTAACAATCAGCCCCAGCATTTT. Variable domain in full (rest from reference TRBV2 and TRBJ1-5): EPEVTQTPSHQVTQMGQEVILRCVPISNHLYFYWYRQILGQKVEFLVSFYNNEISEKSEIFDDQFSVERPDGSNFTLKIRSTKLEDSAMYFCAGGLDRGNNQPQHFGDGTRLSIL.

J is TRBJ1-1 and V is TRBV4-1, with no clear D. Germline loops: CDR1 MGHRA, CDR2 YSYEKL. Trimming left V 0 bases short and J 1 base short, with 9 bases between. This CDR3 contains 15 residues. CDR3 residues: CASSQDVNRNTEAFF. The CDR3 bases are TGCGCCAGCAGCCAAGATGTAAACAGGAACACTGAAGCTTTCTTT.

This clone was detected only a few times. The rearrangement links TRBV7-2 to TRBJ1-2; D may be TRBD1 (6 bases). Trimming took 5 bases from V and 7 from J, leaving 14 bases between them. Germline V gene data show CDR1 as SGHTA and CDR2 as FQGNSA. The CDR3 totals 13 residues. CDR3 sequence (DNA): TGTGCCAGCAGCAGACAGGAGGGGAGTGGCTACACCTTC. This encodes CASSRQEGSGYTF.

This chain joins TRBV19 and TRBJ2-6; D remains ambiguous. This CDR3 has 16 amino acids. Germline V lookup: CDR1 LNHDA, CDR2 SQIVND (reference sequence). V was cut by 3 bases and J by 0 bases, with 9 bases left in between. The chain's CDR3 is CASSMPKSSGANVLTF. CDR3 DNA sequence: TGTGCCAGTAGTATGCCCAAGAGCTCTGGGGCCAACGTCCTGACTTTC.

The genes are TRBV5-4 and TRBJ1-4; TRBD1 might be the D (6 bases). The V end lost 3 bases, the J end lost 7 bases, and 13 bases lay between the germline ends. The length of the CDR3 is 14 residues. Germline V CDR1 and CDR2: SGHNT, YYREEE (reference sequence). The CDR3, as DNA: TGTGCCAGCAGCTCTCAGGGGAGCGGTGAAAAACTGTTTTTT. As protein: CASSSQGSGEKLFF.

The chain's CDR3 is CASSPGQPYSNQPQHF. CDR3 coding DNA: TGTGCCAGCTCTCCTGGACAGCCTTATAGCAATCAGCCCCAGCATTTT. The chain joins TRBV19 to TRBJ1-5, with D possibly TRBD1 on 6 matching bases. Germline V gives CDR1 LNHDA, CDR2 SQIVND (reference sequence). The length of the CDR3 is 16 residues. The V and J ends lost 9 bases and 0 bases respectively, with 18 bases between them.

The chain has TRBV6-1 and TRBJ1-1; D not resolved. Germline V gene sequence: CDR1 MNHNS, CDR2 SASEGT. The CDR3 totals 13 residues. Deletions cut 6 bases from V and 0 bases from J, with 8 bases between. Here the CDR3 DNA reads TGTGCCAGCAGACAGACTATGAACACTGAAGCTTTCTTT. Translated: CASRQTMNTEAFF.

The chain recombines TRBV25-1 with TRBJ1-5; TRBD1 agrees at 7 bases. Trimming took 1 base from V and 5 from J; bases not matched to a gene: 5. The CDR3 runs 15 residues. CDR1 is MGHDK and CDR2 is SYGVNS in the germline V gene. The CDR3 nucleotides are TGTGCCAGCAGTGAATCTGACAGGGAGTATCAGCCCCAGCATTTT. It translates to CASSESDREYQPQHF. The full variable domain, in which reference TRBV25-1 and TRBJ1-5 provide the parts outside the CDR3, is EADIYQTPRYLVIGTGKKITLECSQTMGHDKMYWYQQDPGMELHLIHYSYGVNSTEKGDLSSESTVSRIRTEHFPLTLESARPSHTSQYLCASSESDREYQPQHFGDGTRLSIL.

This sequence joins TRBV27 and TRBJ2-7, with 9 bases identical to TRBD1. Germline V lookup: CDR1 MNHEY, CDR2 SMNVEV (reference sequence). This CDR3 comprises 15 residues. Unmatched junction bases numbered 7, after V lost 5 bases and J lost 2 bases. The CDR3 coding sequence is TGTGCCAGCAGTATCAGGACAGGGGCCGCCTACGAGCAGTACTTC. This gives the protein CASSIRTGAAYEQYF.

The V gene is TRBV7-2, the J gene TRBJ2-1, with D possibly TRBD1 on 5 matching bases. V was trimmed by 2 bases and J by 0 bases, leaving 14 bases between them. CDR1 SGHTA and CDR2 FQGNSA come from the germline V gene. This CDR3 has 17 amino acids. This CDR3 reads CASSLRPGAGSYNEQFF. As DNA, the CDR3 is TGTGCCAGCAGCTTAAGGCCTGGGGCCGGCTCCTACAATGAGCAGTTCTTC.